Reported below is one TCR beta chain. Its antigen is unknown. This entry comes from a study of vaccination and CD4 T cells after COVID-19. About the study: No peptide, an HIV-1 Nef pool, or a CEFX pool was what each control culture received. Study findings and constraints: A median roughly 86% of convalescent patients' SARS-CoV-2-reactive clones emerged only after vaccination.

Germline V gene sequence: CDR1 SGHTA, CDR2 FQGNSA. The CDR3 is 15 amino acids. V shed 2 bases and J 6 bases; nucleotides not matched to a gene: 5. Treatment indicated: roughly 11-day PBMC culture with coronavirus spike peptide pools or control peptides (ViraFEST assay). After expanding antigen-specific T cells with peptide pools, ViraFEST sequenced their TCRs. Once obtained from cultured CD4+ T cells, the DNA was sequenced using the Oncomine TCR Beta short-read assay. Genomic DNA was drawn out of CD4+ T cells grown in culture. TCRdb re-analysed the PCR reads in MiXCR, keeping a single row per CDR3 protein. The table includes about 5,500 distinct CDR3 sequences, around 66% detected once.

This chain connects TRBV7-2 to TRBJ2-3, with TRBD2 matching 10 bases. What was sequenced was CD4+ T cells from blood, cultured in vitro. This sequence was found in a human donor who had recovered from COVID-19. CDR3 loop: CASSLKRGGRDTQYF. The CDR3 DNA reads TGTGCCAGCAGCTTAAAGCGGGGGGGCAGGGATACGCAGTATTTT. Combining the CDR3 with reference TRBV7-2 and TRBJ2-3 gives the whole variable domain GAGVSQSPSNKVTEKGKDVELRCDPISGHTALYWYRQSLGQGLEFLIYFQGNSAPDKSGLPSDRFSAERTGGSVSTLTIQRTQQEDSAVYLCASSLKRGGRDTQYFGPGTRLTVL.